This TCR beta chain was identified during a study of cytomegalovirus exposure and HLA in healthy donors. Regarding the study as a whole: Across all donors, roughly uniform sequencing depth was an assumption of the presence/absence analyses.

This PCR relied on a set of 60 Vbeta primers and 13 Jbeta primers. Clones were sequenced by immunoSEQ multiplex PCR, and TCRdb holds only the in-frame ones, with some missing. This repertoire includes 96,000 or so clones. In regard to this clone: Its antigen is unidentified.

The CDR3 contains 18 residues. J was trimmed by 0 bases and V by 0 bases; bases with no gene match: 6. The germline gives CDR1 MDHEN, CDR2 SYDVKM. The chain recombines TRBV28 with TRBJ2-1, with 9 bases that match TRBD2. This receptor was obtained from a girl between 10 and 17 years old in good health and CMV-seropositive. The material sequenced was PBMCs. The CDR3 bases are TGTGCCAGCAGTTTATGGGGACTAGCTTCCAGCTCCTACAATGAGCAGTTCTTC. Protein product: CASSLWGLASSSYNEQFF. Complete variable domain (other parts from reference TRBV28 and TRBJ2-1): DVKVTQSSRYLVKRTGEKVFLECVQDMDHENMFWYRQDPGLGLRLIYFSYDVKMKEKGDIPEGYSVSREKKERFSLILESASTNQTSMYLCASSLWGLASSSYNEQFFGPGTRLTVL.